This is a list of T cell receptor beta chains from one sample in a study of blood T cells in healthy people across ages. TCRdb analysed the 5' RACE reads with MiXCR anew, one entry per CDR3 protein. The sample includes about 680,000 distinct CDR3 sequences, about half of them seen just once. Sequencing used blood. These TCRs come from a woman aged 55-70 years in good health. Both conserved end residues are part of each CDR3. The D gene is left open where the match is weak. A row's size may be missing; if present it is once, few, many or a size class.

J: TRBJ1-5; D: NA; size: NA; V: TRBV2; DNA: TGTGCCGGCAGTGAGAGACAGACTAATCAGCCCCAGCATTTT; CDR3: CAGSERQTNQPQHF
J: TRBJ2-7; D: NA; size: NA; V: TRBV27; DNA: TGTGCCAGCAGTTCATTCGGTCGCTACGAGCAGTACTTC; CDR3: CASSSFGRYEQYF
J: TRBJ1-1; D: TRBD1; size: NA; V: TRBV20-1; DNA: TGCAGTAACCGGGACAGGCGTGGGAACACTGAAGCTTTCTTT; CDR3: CSNRDRRGNTEAFF
J: TRBJ2-5; D: TRBD2; size: NA; V: TRBV5-1; DNA: TGCGCCAGCAGCTTGGATTCCGGACTAGACGTTCGAGAGACCCAGTACTTC; CDR3: CASSLDSGLDVRETQYF
J: TRBJ2-3; D: TRBD2; size: few; V: TRBV29-1; DNA: TGCAGCACCGCCGGGACTAGAAGGACAGATACGCAGTATTTT; CDR3: CSTAGTRRTDTQYF
J: TRBJ2-7; D: TRBD2; size: NA; V: TRBV20-1; DNA: TGCAGTGCTAGGCTTAGCGGGAGTTGGGGCGAGCAGTACTTC; CDR3: CSARLSGSWGEQYF
J: TRBJ2-3; D: NA; size: once; V: TRBV10-3; DNA: TGTGCCATCAGCGGGAAAGATACGCAGTATTTT; CDR3: CAISGKDTQYF
J: TRBJ2-2; D: NA; size: few; V: TRBV20-1; DNA: TGCAGTGCTAGAGATCTTCAGGCGGAGCGCACCGGGGAGCTGTTTTTT; CDR3: CSARDLQAERTGELFF
J: TRBJ2-5; D: NA; size: few; V: TRBV29-1; DNA: TGCAGCGTTGCCTCGCGAGGGAGGCAAGAGACCCAGTACTTC; CDR3: CSVASRGRQETQYF
J: TRBJ1-2; D: NA; size: once; V: TRBV7-2; DNA: TGTGCCAGCAGCCCACACCAGGGTAACTATGGCTACACCTTC; CDR3: CASSPHQGNYGYTF
J: TRBJ1-1; D: NA; size: few; V: TRBV6-6; DNA: TGTGCCAGCAGTTACGCCACAGAAGCTTTCTTT; CDR3: CASSYATEAFF
J: TRBJ1-2; D: TRBD1; size: few; V: TRBV5-6; DNA: TGTGCCAGCAGCCTGGGACAGGGGAGAAAAACTAACGGCTACACCTTC; CDR3: CASSLGQGRKTNGYTF
J: TRBJ2-1; D: NA; size: few; V: TRBV5-1; DNA: TGCGCCAGCAGCTTAATACCGGGTAGCTCCTACAATGAGCAGTTCTTC; CDR3: CASSLIPGSSYNEQFF
J: TRBJ1-5; D: NA; size: NA; V: TRBV4-2; DNA: TGTGCCAGCAGCCACCCCGGGTCCAATCAGCCCCAGCATTTT; CDR3: CASSHPGSNQPQHF
J: TRBJ1-4; D: NA; size: NA; V: TRBV29-1; DNA: TGCAGCGTTCGGGGCCTGTCTAATGAAAAACTGTTTTTT; CDR3: CSVRGLSNEKLFF
J: TRBJ2-2; D: TRBD1; size: NA; V: TRBV7-2; DNA: TGTGCCAGCAAAAGACAGGGAAGCGCGAACACCGGGGAGCTGTTTTTT; CDR3: CASKRQGSANTGELFF
J: TRBJ2-7; D: NA; size: few; V: TRBV7-2; DNA: TGTGCCAGCAGCTCCGTCTGGACTTACGAGCAGTACTTC; CDR3: CASSSVWTYEQYF
J: TRBJ1-1; D: NA; size: NA; V: TRBV7-2; DNA: TGTGCCAGCAGCTTAGTATATGGCACTGAAGCTTTCTTT; CDR3: CASSLVYGTEAFF
J: TRBJ2-7; D: TRBD2; size: many; V: TRBV7-2; DNA: TGTGCCAGCAGTTACAAGGGACTAGACAACGAGCAGTACTTC; CDR3: CASSYKGLDNEQYF
J: TRBJ1-4; D: NA; size: few; V: TRBV15; DNA: TGTGCCACCAGCACCGGGGCTAATGAAAAACTGTTTTTT; CDR3: CATSTGANEKLFF
J: TRBJ2-5; D: NA; size: NA; V: TRBV7-9; DNA: TGTGCCAGCAGCTTACCGGGACAAAAAGAGACCCAGTACTTC; CDR3: CASSLPGQKETQYF
J: TRBJ2-1; D: NA; size: NA; V: TRBV5-1; DNA: TGCGCCAGCAGCGAACACAATGAGCAGTTCTTC; CDR3: CASSEHNEQFF
J: TRBJ2-5; D: NA; size: NA; V: TRBV28; DNA: TGTGCCACCCGGGGAACCCAAGAGACCCAGTACTTC; CDR3: CATRGTQETQYF
J: TRBJ2-3; D: NA; size: NA; V: TRBV9; DNA: TGTGCCGGCAGCGAGGGCCCGGCAGATACGCAGTATTTT; CDR3: CAGSEGPADTQYF
J: TRBJ2-1; D: NA; size: NA; V: TRBV2; DNA: TGTGCCAGCAGTTTTCTCCCGGGACCTAGCCGCAATGAGCAGTTCTTC; CDR3: CASSFLPGPSRNEQFF
J: TRBJ1-5; D: TRBD1; size: NA; V: TRBV12-3/TRBV12-4; DNA: TGTGCCAGCAGTACCGGACAGGGGGCGAGGAGCAATCAGCCCCAGCATTTT; CDR3: CASSTGQGARSNQPQHF
J: TRBJ2-5; D: NA; size: NA; V: TRBV20-1; DNA: TGCAGTGCTGAAATACAGGGCCTAAAGCAAGAGACCCAGTACTTC; CDR3: CSAEIQGLKQETQYF
J: TRBJ2-2; D: NA; size: NA; V: TRBV7-7; DNA: TGTGCCAGCAGCCCGACCGCGGGAAACACCGGGGAGCTGTTTTTT; CDR3: CASSPTAGNTGELFF
J: TRBJ2-3; D: NA; size: NA; V: TRBV28; DNA: TGTGCCAGCAGTAGGTTGGGCGGGACCGTCACAGATACGCAGTATTTT; CDR3: CASSRLGGTVTDTQYF
J: TRBJ2-3; D: TRBD2; size: NA; V: TRBV4-2; DNA: TGTGCCAGCAGGGTACTAGCGGGGACAGATACGCAGTATTTT; CDR3: CASRVLAGTDTQYF
J: TRBJ2-7; D: NA; size: once; V: TRBV20-1; DNA: TGCAGTGCTAGCGAACTCCATTACACCGAGCAGTACTTC; CDR3: CSASELHYTEQYF
J: TRBJ1-1; D: TRBD1; size: few; V: TRBV29-1; DNA: TGCAGCTACGGGACAGGGAACACTGAAGCTTTCTTT; CDR3: CSYGTGNTEAFF
J: TRBJ2-1; D: NA; size: once; V: TRBV6-4; DNA: TGTGCCAGCAGTGGCCGGACTCTCTACAATGAGCAGTTCTTC; CDR3: CASSGRTLYNEQFF